These 10 T cell receptor beta chains were sequenced from one sample in a study of cytomegalovirus exposure and HLA in healthy donors. Generated by immunoSEQ multiplex PCR, the TCRdb table keeps only in-frame clones and is missing some. In the table there are 220,000 or so clones, 85% to 95% of which are singletons. Sequences were obtained from PBMCs. The receptors were gathered from a woman between 18 and 29 years old in good health and CMV-seronegative.

The V gene is TRBV19, the J gene TRBJ2-1, with 9 bases aligning to TRBD2. V was clipped by 5 bases and J by 6 bases; unmatched bases: 14. The CDR3 is 17 residues long. Germline V gene data show CDR1 as LNHDA and CDR2 as SQIVND (reference sequence). The CDR3 loop reads CASSPSSGIGIVNEQFF. As DNA, the CDR3 is TGTGCCAGTAGTCCATCTAGCGGGATTGGTATCGTCAATGAGCAGTTCTTC.

The chain has TRBV7-6 and TRBJ1-5; no clear D gene. The CDR3 is 16 residues long. V was trimmed by 0 bases and J by 2 bases, leaving 11 bases between them. From germline, CDR1 is SGHVS and CDR2 FNYEAQ. The DNA for the CDR3 is TGTGCCAGCAGCTTAGCGCGGGGAGTCGGCAATCAGCCCCAGCATTTT. Protein product: CASSLARGVGNQPQHF. Combining the CDR3 with reference TRBV7-6 and TRBJ1-5 gives the whole variable domain GAGVSQSPRYKVTKRGQDVALRCDPISGHVSLYWYRQALGQGPEFLTYFNYEAQQDKSGLPNDRFSAERPEGSISTLTIQRTEQRDSAMYRCASSLARGVGNQPQHFGDGTRLSIL.

The gene calls are TRBV9 and TRBJ2-1; 11 positions agree with TRBD2. Trimming took 3 bases from V and 5 from J; bases not matched to a gene: 10. This CDR3 has 17 amino acids. CDR1 SGDLS and CDR2 YYNGEE come from the germline V gene. The CDR3 DNA reads TGTGCCAGCAGCGGTGGCAGGACTAGCGGGTCTCACAATGAGCAGTTCTTC. It encodes CASSGGRTSGSHNEQFF.

For the CDR3, the DNA is TGTGCCATCAGTGTGGACGGGACTGGGAACTATGGCTACACCTTC. Translated, it gives CAISVDGTGNYGYTF. The V gene is TRBV10-3, the J gene TRBJ1-2, with a possible D match to TRBD1 (5 bases). The germline V and J ends were trimmed by 4 bases and 2 bases, with 14 bases remaining between them. The germline gives CDR1 ENHRY, CDR2 SYGVKD. This CDR3 comprises 15 residues.

The chain recombines TRBV12-5 with TRBJ1-5; 8 bases agree with TRBD1. The CDR3 spans 18 residues. Trimming took 7 bases from V and 5 from J; bases not matched to a gene: 19. Germline values: CDR1 LGHNT, CDR2 FRNRAP. This CDR3 is CASASDREFTLKDQPQHF. The CDR3 nucleotides read TGTGCTAGTGCCTCGGACAGGGAGTTTACCCTTAAAGATCAGCCCCAGCATTTT.

The genes are TRBV6-6 and TRBJ1-5; D may be TRBD1 (5 bases). Looked up from germline, CDR1 is MNHNY and CDR2 is SVGAGI (reference sequence). The CDR3 runs to 14 residues. Trimming left V 2 bases short and J 4 bases short, with 9 bases between. The CDR3 nucleotides are TGTGCCAGCAGTTACGGGGCAGAAAATCAGCCCCAGCATTTT. This gives the protein CASSYGAENQPQHF.

This rearrangement joins TRBV30 to TRBJ2-7, with TRBD1 matching over 12 bases. Germline CDR1 is GTSNPN and CDR2 is SVGIG (reference sequence). The CDR3 covers 19 residues. With 0 bases clipped from V and 7 bases from J, the junction kept 19 bases outside the gene matches. The chain's CDR3 is CAWSVRWFPSGQGAREQYF. In nucleotides, the CDR3 is TGTGCCTGGAGTGTACGATGGTTCCCTTCGGGACAGGGGGCGAGGGAGCAGTACTTC.

The chain couples TRBV19 to TRBJ1-5; a possible D gene is TRBD1 (5 bases). Germline V lookup: CDR1 LNHDA, CDR2 SQIVND (reference sequence). The CDR3 is made up of 13 amino acids. The V end was cut by 5 bases, the J end by 2 bases, with 7 bases between. In DNA form, the CDR3 reads TGTGCCAGTAGTGGGGCGGGCAATCAGCCCCAGCATTTT. Translated: CASSGAGNQPQHF. The variable domain in full, with the rest retrieved from reference TRBV19 and TRBJ1-5, is DGGITQSPKYLFRKEGQNVTLSCEQNLNHDAMYWYRQDPGQGLRLIYYSQIVNDFQKGDIAEGYSVSREKKESFPLTVTSAQKNPTAFYLCASSGAGNQPQHFGDGTRLSIL.

This clone turned up a few times. The gene calls are TRBV15 and TRBJ1-3, with 7 bases fitting TRBD1. This CDR3 is built from 14 residues. The V and J ends lost 5 bases and 6 bases, in that order; junction bases with no gene match: 7. Germline loops: CDR1 LNHNV, CDR2 YYDKDF (reference sequence). The CDR3 protein is CATSFGEGANTIYF. The DNA of the CDR3 is TGTGCCACCAGCTTTGGAGAGGGGGCAAACACCATATATTTT.

V usage is TRBV25-1 and J usage is TRBJ2-7; D might be TRBD1 (5 bases). The CDR3 is made up of 14 amino acids. Trimming removed 8 bases from V and 2 bases from J, with 16 bases in between. Germline V gene data show CDR1 as MGHDK and CDR2 as SYGVNS. CDR3 residues: CASGPRQIPYEQYF. The DNA for the CDR3 is TGTGCCAGCGGACCGCGACAGATTCCCTACGAGCAGTACTTC.